The 14 T cell receptor beta chains given below trace back to one sample, sequenced in a study of control samples from healthy donors and cancer patients. This table comes from immunoSEQ multiplex PCR, and its TCRdb copy is limited to in-frame clones, with some not included. The sample carries roughly 86,000 clones, about nine tenths recorded once. Source material: blood. Source of these receptors: a woman aged 18-29 years in good health.

This chain links TRBV6-1 with TRBJ1-1, with 9 bases that match TRBD1. Germline-derived CDR1 and CDR2 are MNHNS and SASEGT. The trim removed 7 bases at V and 8 bases at J, leaving 8 bases unmatched. The CDR3 length is 13 residues. The CDR3 spells CASTNDRGDEAFF. CDR3 coding DNA: TGTGCCAGCACAAATGACAGGGGGGACGAAGCTTTCTTT.

The rearrangement uses TRBV7-8 and TRBJ1-1; 8 bases match TRBD1. Unmatched junction bases numbered 6, after V lost 5 bases and J lost 7 bases. The CDR3 spans 13 residues. The germline V gene has CDR1 SGHVS and CDR2 FQNEAQ. CDR3 protein: CASSPGQGLEAFF. In DNA form, the CDR3 reads TGTGCCAGCAGCCCCGGACAGGGCCTTGAAGCTTTCTTT.

The CDR3 DNA reads TGTGCCAGCAGTCCCGGGGGGGATCAGCCCCAGCATTTT. This translates into CASSPGGDQPQHF. The chain links TRBV12-3 or TRBV12-4 to TRBJ1-5, with D perhaps TRBD1 (5 bases). This CDR3 has 13 residues. Trimming removed 5 bases at V and 5 bases at J, with 10 bases between.

This chain joins TRBV3-1 (or the pseudogene TRBV3-2) and TRBJ2-7; 7 bases line up with TRBD1. This CDR3 has 16 amino acids. CDR1 is LGHDT, CDR2 YNNKEL, per germline (reference sequence). J lost 7 bases, V lost 6 bases, and 18 bases had no gene match. The CDR3 sequence: CASSSTQGSRVWEQYF. The CDR3 region has the DNA TGTGCCAGCAGTTCCACACAGGGGTCTCGGGTCTGGGAGCAGTACTTC.

As for this clone: Other DNA sequences in the sample encode the same CDR3. The chain has TRBV9 and TRBJ2-6; D is unclear. The germline V gene encodes CDR1 SGDLS and CDR2 YYNGEE. V gave up 0 bases and J gave up 4 bases, with 2 bases separating them. The length of the CDR3 is 13 residues. The CDR3 reads CASSVAGANVLTF. CDR3 coding DNA: TGTGCCAGCAGCGTAGCCGGGGCCAACGTCCTGACTTTC.

This clone was detected a few times. The chain has TRBV27 and TRBJ1-1; D perhaps matches TRBD1 (5 bases). Per germline, CDR1 MNHEY and CDR2 SMNVEV (reference sequence). V was shortened by 2 bases and J by 4 bases, with 11 bases between the two germline ends. The CDR3 sequence is 14 residues long. CDR3 protein: CASSLIRTTTEAFF. In nucleotides, the CDR3 is TGTGCCAGCAGTTTAATAAGGACAACCACTGAAGCTTTCTTT.

This chain joins TRBV7-3 and TRBJ2-7, with unresolved D. CDR1 is SGHTA, CDR2 FQGTGA, per germline. The CDR3 has 14 residues. The V and J ends lost 2 bases and 5 bases respectively, with 13 bases between them. The CDR3, as DNA: TGTGCCAGCAGCTTAGGATCGGCCCGGGACGAGCAGTACTTC. Its translation: CASSLGSARDEQYF.

V and J are TRBV18 and TRBJ2-7; D may be TRBD2 (6 bases). From germline, CDR1 is KGHSH and CDR2 LQKENI. The CDR3 spans 13 residues. V dropped 2 bases and J dropped 6 bases, with 11 bases sitting between them. In nucleotides, the CDR3 is TGTGCCAGCTCACCAGGGACCGGGGGCGAGCAGTACTTC. It codes for CASSPGTGGEQYF.

The chain is built from TRBV19 and TRBJ2-2; 8 nucleotides line up with TRBD2. This CDR3 spans 12 amino acids. The trim removed 5 bases at V and 9 bases at J, leaving 2 bases unmatched. Germline V gives CDR1 LNHDA, CDR2 SQIVND (reference sequence). CDR3 amino acids: CASSLAGRELFF. In DNA, the CDR3 is TGTGCCAGTAGTTTAGCGGGGAGGGAGCTGTTTTTT.

The chain employs TRBV5-6 and TRBJ1-1; 9 bases match TRBD1. CDR3 size: 13 residues. Trimming at V came to 5 bases and at J to 5 bases, leaving 4 bases not matched to a gene. Germline V lookup: CDR1 SGHDT, CDR2 YYEEEE. In DNA form, the CDR3 reads TGTGCCAGCAGTTGGACAGGGGAAACTGAAGCTTTCTTT. It encodes CASSWTGETEAFF.

The V gene is TRBV9, the J gene TRBJ1-1; 7 positions match TRBD1. The CDR3 has 14 amino acids. The J segment lost 5 bases and the V segment lost 2 bases, leaving 6 bases of the junction unmatched. Germline V gene sequence: CDR1 SGDLS, CDR2 YYNGEE. CDR3 amino acids: CASSVRTGVTEAFF. DNA for the CDR3: TGTGCCAGCAGCGTCCGCACAGGGGTGACTGAAGCTTTCTTT.

This sequence joins TRBV24-1 and TRBJ1-2; 7 bases are shared with TRBD1. V dropped 2 bases and J dropped 4; count of bases not matched to a gene: 0. This CDR3 region has 13 residues. Germline CDR1 is KGHDR and CDR2 is SFDVKD. DNA of the CDR3: TGTGCCACCAGTGATTGGGACAGCTATGGCTACACCTTC. Protein sequence: CATSDWDSYGYTF.

Points on this clone: Different DNA sequences within this sample yield the same CDR3. The chain uses TRBV6-6 and TRBJ1-3; no definite D call. Trimming stripped 5 bases from V and 3 bases from J, with 5 bases between. CDR1 is MNHNY and CDR2 is SVGAGI in the germline V gene (reference sequence). The CDR3 consists of 12 residues. The CDR3 sequence: CASSLSGNTIYF. For the CDR3, the DNA is TGTGCCAGCAGTCTTAGTGGAAACACCATATATTTT.

V is TRBV12-2 and J is TRBJ1-5. TRBV12-2 is annotated as a pseudogene. The CDR3 runs 17 residues. In DNA, the CDR3 is TGTGCAAGTCGCTTAGCCTCTTTCCGGGATAGCAATCAGCCCCAGCATTTT. Translated: CASRLASFRDSNQPQHF.